This TCR beta chain was retrieved from a study of T-cell reconstitution after alpha-beta-depleted transplantation in children. Regarding the study as a whole: T-cell counts and diversity were attributed mostly to newly produced T cells one year after transplant. Recipient T cells and thymic progenitors that survived were the source of the high TCRbeta diversity seen at day 60 in some patients.

During its preparation, the TCRbeta library received unique molecular identifiers. TCRdb re-called the PCR reads through MiXCR, storing one row per CDR3 protein. Of about 1,000,000 distinct CDR3 sequences in the sample, 25% to 30% were seen once. Concerning this clonotype itself: Its target is not known.

Germline CDR1 and CDR2: SGHDN and FVKESK. The CDR3 covers 16 residues. V shed 0 bases and J shed 6 bases, with 15 bases lying between them. The chain employs TRBV14 and TRBJ2-1; possibly TRBD1 or TRBD2 for D (6 bases each). The clonotype originates from a boy younger than two who had a stem cell transplant for SCID, so the T cells may come from the graft donor. The specimen comprised PBMCs, mostly from graft donor cells, sampled 360 days after TCRalphabeta/CD19-depleted stem cell transplant. The CDR3 DNA sequence: TGTGCCAGCAGCCAAGATTGGGGGGCCGGCGGCAATGAGCAGTTCTTC. This gives the protein CASSQDWGAGGNEQFF. The full variable domain, rest sourced from reference TRBV14 and TRBJ2-1, is EAGVTQFPSHSVIEKGQTVTLRCDPISGHDNLYWYRRVMGKEIKFLLHFVKESKQDESGMPNNRFLAERTGGTYSTLKVQPAELEDSGVYFCASSQDWGAGGNEQFFGPGTRLTVL.